Below, 26 T cell receptor beta chains from the same sample are listed, as sequenced in a study of kidney transplant recipient with SARS-CoV-2 infection. TCRdb reprocessed the reads with MiXCR, giving one entry per CDR3 protein. The data contain roughly 230,000 distinct CDR3 sequences, around 28% of them singletons. The specimen comprised a blood sample, sampled at baseline and between days 110 and 120 from a kidney transplant recipient. These receptors all stem from a young adult male patient who had COVID-19 and was a kidney transplant recipient. Some of the T cells may derive from the graft donor.

This clonotype appeared a single time. A much larger clone sits a single nucleotide away, making a read error possible. This rearrangement joins TRBV3-1 to TRBJ1-3; no clear D. CDR3 size: 13 residues. CDR1 is LGHDT and CDR2 is YNNKEL in the germline V gene (reference sequence). The CDR3, as DNA: TGTGCCAGCAGCGACATCTCTGGAAACACCGTATATTTT. This gives the protein CASSDISGNTVYF.

The sample holds many counts of this clonotype. The rearrangement joins TRBV7-2 to TRBJ2-2, with TRBD1 matching 7 bases. Germline-derived CDR1 and CDR2 are SGHTA and FQGNSA. V gave up 6 bases and J gave up 2 bases; unmatched junction bases: 3. This CDR3 has 14 amino acids. The CDR3 loop reads CASRRTGNTGELFF. CDR3 coding DNA: TGTGCCAGCAGGCGGACAGGAAACACCGGGGAGCTGTTTTTT.

This clonotype was observed a few times. This chain joins TRBV19 and TRBJ1-2, with D unclear. The germline V gene has CDR1 LNHDA and CDR2 SQIVND (reference sequence). V was cut by 5 bases and J by 4 bases, with 23 bases left in between. The CDR3 has 17 residues. This CDR3 reads CASSRKLTNRKTYGYTF. The DNA of the CDR3 is TGTGCCAGTAGTCGCAAATTGACAAATCGAAAGACCTATGGCTACACCTTC.

This clonotype showed up many times. The chain uses TRBV7-9 and TRBJ2-7; no firm D call. With 8 bases removed from V and 0 bases from J, the gap between germline ends came to 8 bases. Germline values: CDR1 SEHNR, CDR2 FQNEAQ (reference sequence). The CDR3 loop spans 12 amino acids. The CDR3 sequence: CASGDGSYEQYF. In nucleotides, the CDR3 is TGTGCCAGCGGGGATGGCTCCTACGAGCAGTACTTC. Combining the CDR3 with reference TRBV7-9 and TRBJ2-7 gives the whole variable domain DTGVSQNPRHKITKRGQNVTFRCDPISEHNRLYWYRQTLGQGPEFLTYFQNEAQLEKSRLLSDRFSAERPKGSFSTLEIQRTEQGDSAMYLCASGDGSYEQYFGPGTRLTVT.

The sample holds a few counts of this clonotype. This rearrangement joins TRBV7-6 to TRBJ1-2; D call uncertain. The CDR3 has 17 residues. The germline V gene encodes CDR1 SGHVS and CDR2 FNYEAQ. The germline V and J ends were trimmed by 5 bases and 4 bases, with 23 bases remaining between them. The CDR3 DNA is TGTGCCAGCAGCAATCGTTCTGAATCTCGAAAGACCTATGGCTACACCTTC. As protein: CASSNRSESRKTYGYTF.

This clonotype occurred many times. This chain connects TRBV7-2 to TRBJ1-6; D possibly corresponds to TRBD1 (6 bases). This CDR3 spans 17 amino acids. Germline lookup yields CDR1 SGHTA and CDR2 FQGNSA. The V end lost 5 bases, the J end lost 0 bases, and 14 bases lay between the germline ends. The CDR3 here is CASSDEGGYSYNSPLHF. The CDR3 DNA follows: TGTGCCAGCAGCGACGAGGGGGGGTACTCCTATAATTCACCCCTCCACTTT.

This clonotype was detected many times. The chain combines TRBV2 with TRBJ1-5, with D tentatively TRBD1 (5 bases). V was trimmed by 7 bases and J by 3 bases, leaving 10 bases between them. Germline V gene sequence: CDR1 SNHLY, CDR2 FYNNEI. The CDR3 sequence is 13 residues long. The CDR3 bases are TGTGCCAGCAAAGCAGGGTCCAATCAGCCCCAGCATTTT. Translating it yields CASKAGSNQPQHF.

This clonotype came up many times. This chain links TRBV7-8 with TRBJ1-1; TRBD1 aligns across 7 bases. Germline CDR1 SGHVS, CDR2 FQNEAQ. The CDR3 is made up of 16 amino acids. V lost 5 bases to trimming and J lost 0 bases; unmatched junction nucleotides: 9. The CDR3 reads CASSPRQGNMNTEAFF. CDR3 in DNA: TGTGCCAGCAGCCCCAGACAGGGAAACATGAACACTGAAGCTTTCTTT.

On this clonotype itself: This clone may be a read error of a much larger clone one base away. V is TRBV7-9 and J is TRBJ1-6, with D uncertain. V was pared by 5 bases and J by 8 bases, with 16 bases between. CDR1 and CDR2 (germline): SEHNR, FQNEAQ (reference sequence). CDR3 length: 15 amino acids. The CDR3 here is CASSLGRGRDSPLHF. The CDR3 nucleotides read TGTGCCAGCAGCCTCGGACGGGGTAGGGATTCACCCCTCCACTTT.

Comment on this clonotype: A read error may produce the germline difference seen at one junction end. The J gene is TRBJ1-4, the V gene TRBV5-6; TRBD1 might be the D (6 bases). Germline values: CDR1 SGHDT, CDR2 YYEEEE. The CDR3 has 14 residues. In nucleotides, the CDR3 is TGTGCCAGCAGCTTTTACAGGGTGGGCGAAAAACTGTTCTTT. Residues: CASSFYRVGEKLFF.

There are many counts of this clonotype. The chain carries TRBV3-1 and TRBJ2-2; D ambiguous. The CDR3 runs to 18 residues. Per germline, CDR1 LGHDT and CDR2 YNNKEL (reference sequence). Trimming shortened V by 5 bases and J by 5 bases, and 24 bases separated the two germline ends. CDR3 in DNA: TGTGCCAGCAGCTATGCACCTCCCATTTCAGGCTTGACCGGGGAGCTGTTTTTT. Residues: CASSYAPPISGLTGELFF.

Comments on this clonotype: This clone may be a read error of a much larger clone one base away. The genes are TRBV5-3 and TRBJ1-2, with D unresolved. TRBV5-3 is an ORF for which the function is uncertain. V was clipped by 7 bases and J by 4 bases, with 23 bases between them. The CDR3 loop spans 16 amino acids. The CDR3: CARALGVVRKTYGYTF. The CDR3 nucleotides are TGTGCCAGAGCGTTAGGAGTGGTGAGAAAGACCTATGGCTACACCTTC.

Remarks on this clonotype: A much bigger clone sits one base away, suggesting this may be a read error. This chain links TRBV7-2 with TRBJ2-7, with D possibly TRBD2 on 6 matching bases. This CDR3 is 13 amino acids long. The germline CDR1 and CDR2 sequences are SGHTA and FQGNSA. Written as DNA, the CDR3 is TGTGCCAGCAGCGAGCCACTAGCCTACGAGCAGTGCTTC. Translating gives CASSEPLAYEQCF.

For this clonotype: A much larger clone lies one base from this, so it may be a read error. The chain has TRBV14 and TRBJ1-2; 8 bases align to TRBD1. This CDR3 has 14 residues. The V and J ends lost 4 bases and 5 bases, in that order; junction bases with no gene match: 6. Germline V gene sequence: CDR1 SGHDN, CDR2 FVKESK. CDR3 amino acids: CASSPNRGIYGYTF. The CDR3 DNA follows: TGTGCCAGCAGCCCCAACAGGGGGATATATGGCTACACCTTC.

This clonotype was detected many times. The gene calls are TRBV7-2 and TRBJ1-2, with D maybe TRBD1 (5 bases). The V gene lost 6 bases and the J gene lost 4 bases, with 12 bases spanning the gap. This CDR3 comprises 13 residues. Germline V gene sequence: CDR1 SGHTA, CDR2 FQGNSA. CDR3 region: CASSPTVIYGYTF. CDR3 nucleotides: TGTGCCAGCAGTCCGACAGTCATCTATGGCTACACCTTC.

This clonotype was detected many times. The chain combines TRBV28 with TRBJ2-1; D perhaps matches TRBD1 (6 bases). The CDR3 sequence is 15 residues long. V was clipped by 6 bases and J by 3 bases, with 15 bases between them. CDR1 and CDR2 from the germline V gene are MDHEN and SYDVKM. CDR3 region: CASSSSPDSYNEQFF. CDR3 nucleotides: TGTGCCAGCAGCTCGAGTCCGGACAGCTACAATGAGCAGTTCTTC. Based on the CDR3 plus reference TRBV28 and TRBJ2-1, the full variable domain is DVKVTQSSRYLVKRTGEKVFLECVQDMDHENMFWYRQDPGLGLRLIYFSYDVKMKEKGDIPEGYSVSREKKERFSLILESASTNQTSMYLCASSSSPDSYNEQFFGPGTRLTVL.

About this clonotype: At one end, the junction sequence differs from germline, possibly due to a read error. V usage is TRBV30 and J usage is TRBJ2-3; D gene ambiguous. Germline lookup yields CDR1 GTSNPN and CDR2 SVGIG (reference sequence). The CDR3 spans 13 residues. CDR3 sequence (DNA): TGTGCCTGGGGTGTACGATCCCGGGATACGCAGTATTTT. This codes for CAWGVRSRDTQYF.

This clonotype was found many times. This sequence joins TRBV7-7 and TRBJ1-2, with D tentatively TRBD1 (5 bases). The CDR3 has 17 amino acids. Germline assignment: CDR1 SSHAT and CDR2 FNYEAQ (reference sequence). V was clipped by 5 bases and J by 4 bases, with 23 bases between them. This CDR3 reads CASSPDIKCRKTYGYTF. CDR3 nucleotide sequence: TGTGCCAGCAGCCCGGACATTAAGTGCCGAAAGACCTATGGCTACACCTTC.

Note on this clonotype: With a much larger clone just one base away, this may be a read error. This chain connects TRBV30 to TRBJ1-4, with D possibly being TRBD1 (5 bases). Between the trimmed V and J ends, which lost 5 bases and 11 bases, there was a span of 12 bases. The germline gives CDR1 GTSNPN, CDR2 SVGIG (reference sequence). The CDR3 has 11 amino acids. CDR3 sequence: CAWEEGVKLFF. The CDR3 DNA reads as TGTGCCTGGGAGGAAGGGGTTAAACTGTTTTTT.

The genes are TRBV9 and TRBJ2-2, with D tentatively TRBD1 (6 bases). CDR3 length: 15 amino acids. Germline-derived CDR1 and CDR2 are SGDLS and YYNGEE. V was clipped by 3 bases and J by 2 bases, with 11 bases between them. CDR3 coding DNA: TGTGCCAGCAGCGCCGGGACAATCAACACCGGGGAGCTGTTTTTT. Its translation is CASSAGTINTGELFF.

As for this clonotype: A much larger clone is a single base away; this may be a read error. The V and J genes are TRBV7-9 and TRBJ2-2; TRBD2 is a possible D gene (5 bases). The CDR3 totals 15 residues. Germline V gene lookup returns CDR1 SEHNR and CDR2 FQNEAQ (reference sequence). The CDR3 DNA reads as TGTGCCAGCAGCCCCGGGGATTGGAACACCGGGGAGCTGTCTTTT. This translates into CASSPGDWNTGELSF. The full variable domain, in which reference TRBV7-9 and TRBJ2-2 provide the parts outside the CDR3, is DTGVSQNPRHKITKRGQNVTFRCDPISEHNRLYWYRQTLGQGPEFLTYFQNEAQLEKSRLLSDRFSAERPKGSFSTLEIQRTEQGDSAMYLCASSPGDWNTGELSFGEGSRLTVL.

The chain joins TRBV29-1 to TRBJ1-1, with TRBD1 matching 9 bases. Germline CDR1 is SQVTM and CDR2 is ANQGSEA. Trimming removed 5 bases from V and 6 bases from J; junction bases left unmatched: 7. The CDR3 spans 13 residues. The CDR3 DNA reads as TGCAGCGTTTGGGACAGGGATGATCCTGAAGCTTTCTTT. Its protein product is CSVWDRDDPEAFF.

The chain recombines TRBV20-1 with TRBJ2-1; D call uncertain. Germline V gene lookup returns CDR1 DFQATT and CDR2 SNEGSKA (reference sequence). The CDR3 totals 13 residues. V was shortened by 4 bases and J by 2 bases, with 9 bases between the two germline ends. The CDR3 coding sequence is TGCAGTGCTATCCGTGGAGCCTACAATGAGCAGTTCTTC. Translation gives CSAIRGAYNEQFF.

The chain couples TRBV28 to TRBJ1-5; a weak D match, TRBD1 (5 bases). This CDR3 comprises 17 residues. V dropped 3 bases and J dropped 1 base, with 16 bases sitting between them. CDR1 and CDR2 from the germline V gene are MDHEN and SYDVKM. CDR3 protein: CASSLGGEAGSNQPQHF. In DNA, the CDR3 is TGTGCCAGCAGTTTGGGCGGAGAAGCAGGGAGCAATCAGCCCCAGCATTTT.

In the case of this clonotype: This may arise from a read error, as a much more abundant clone is one base away. V is TRBV12-3 or TRBV12-4 and J is TRBJ2-6; D is unresolved. This CDR3 has 13 amino acids. CDR3 DNA sequence: TGTGCCGGCAGGAGATCTGGGGCCAACGTCCTGACTTTC. This gives the protein CAGRRSGANVLTF.

To note about this clonotype: This may be a read error, as it is one base from a much larger clone. V gene TRBV20-1 combines with J gene TRBJ2-1, with 12 positions matching TRBD1. The CDR3 is 16 residues long. From germline, CDR1 is DFQATT and CDR2 SNEGSKA (reference sequence). The CDR3 DNA reads TGCAGTGCAACAGGCGCCCTTGGGACAGGGGGCGGTGAGCAGCTCTTC. Translating gives CSATGALGTGGGEQLF.